The TCR beta chain described here comes from a study of control samples from healthy donors and cancer patients (TCRdb year 2020). The method behind the library was the immunoSEQ multiplex PCR assay. Sourced from immuneACCESS, this table was stored by TCRdb with only in-frame sequences that have V and J called. A share of the clones is absent; for the studies checked, an unresolved V gene accounts for under half, and the remainder has no known explanation. A total of around 120,000 clones appear in this sample, approximately 93% of them only once. More than 2% of the sample is taken by the ten largest. A word on this clone: Its antigen is still unknown. Base qualities are not provided; no much larger clone lies one nucleotide away.

For this chain, trimming is 4 bases at the V end and 1 base at the J end, and the number of junction bases without a gene match is 6. The CDR1 and CDR2 encoded by the germline V gene (reference sequence) are PRHDT and FYEKMQ. Inclusive of the bounding cysteine and phenylalanine, the CDR3 is 16 residues long. Only the CDR3 DNA is retained, 48 bases long and in frame from the first base. Rearrangement joined TRBV13 to TRBJ2-3, and TRBD1 matches 9 of the central bases. The receptor was derived from a man aged 30-40 years in good health. Sample: blood. The sequenced DNA is TGTGCCAGCAGCTCTAGAACAGGGGGCGGCACAGATACGCAGTATTTT. Translated, this gives CASSSRTGGGTDTQYF. This CDR3, with the reference TRBV13 and TRBJ2-3 proteins standing in past its ends, gives the full variable domain AAGVIQSPRHLIKEKRETATLKCYPIPRHDTVYWYQQGPGQDPQFLISFYEKMQSDKGSIPDRFSAQQFSDYHSELNMSSLELGDSALYFCASSSRTGGGTDTQYFGPGTRLTVL.